This TCR beta chain was identified during a study of blood T cell repertoires in COVID-19 (dated by TCRdb to about 2020). Regarding the research as a whole: The collaborator samples originated in the United States, Italy and Spain and spanned the acute and convalescent phases of COVID-19. HLA class I and class II types, where available, came from metadata supplied by the sample provider rather than from assay-based typing. A de-identified subject ID, COVID-19 status, age in years and sex were almost always included in the sample metadata. Deeply sampled blood TCRbeta repertoires from subjects exposed to, actively infected with, or recovered from COVID-19 were included in the dataset. The samples were drawn from the first 160 participants of the ongoing ImmuneRACE study and from 950 to 1,500 subjects provided by 6 global collaborators. The repertoires were released in a freely available public database intended as a resource for research on the immune response to SARS-CoV-2. The material from the prospective study consisted of cDNA or gDNA derived from T cells, B-cell-depleted T cells, or PBMCs.

Trimming takes 3 bases off V and 2 bases off J; junction bases not matched to a gene: 3. The CDR3 measures 15 amino acids from cysteine to phenylalanine. The sequence is cut down to CDR3 DNA, 45 bases in frame from base 1. CDR1 and CDR2 were assigned from the germline V gene (reference sequence) as GTSNPN and SVGIG. TCRbeta CDR3 regions were amplified from genomic DNA using the immunoSEQ Assay, a bias-controlled multiplex PCR. In the source study's methods: Nucleated cell counts per sample were estimated from amplification of reference gene primers within the assay. To quantify the absolute abundance of each unique TCRbeta CDR3 rearrangement, sequence reads were collapsed and filtered. Productive Simpson clonality was computed per sample as the square root of Simpson's diversity index over productive rearrangements. Here the immuneACCESS table is served through TCRdb, limited to in-frame sequences with V and J called. Missing clones are a known gap in these copies; in checked studies unresolved V genes cover under half, and the rest lacks a known reason. The V and J calls and the clone size are those of that table, but D and trimming were determined from the DNA. Across this sample there are about 390,000 clones, with 85% to 90% seen only once. The ten largest clones capture approximately 9.3% of the sample.

Participants in the prospective study were enrolled through a virtual design, were aged 18 to 89 years, and lived in 24 United States geographic areas. To assign participants to cohorts, the prospective study relied on clinical history that participants themselves reported in a screening survey and a study questionnaire. Recovered participants in ImmuneRACE Cohort 3 were defined as having two consecutive negative NP/OP PCR tests, clearance from a healthcare professional, or resolution of symptoms. Mobile phlebotomists in the prospective study collected whole blood, serum and a nasopharyngeal or oropharyngeal swab from every participant. Prospective study participants could optionally give additional blood draws and questionnaires over an approximately two-month period. Blood samples from the prospective study were shipped frozen or at room temperature prior to DNA extraction. Study-wide findings and limitations: The amount of clinical and demographic metadata varied by source and participant and was provided uncurated.

Concerning this clone itself: Its binding antigen is unknown. Within one base of it there is no much larger clone, and no base qualities were kept.

The TCR sequence derives from a woman aged 45-65 years who had recovered from COVID-19. In this chain, TRBV30 is recombined with TRBJ1-3, with 11 middle bases fitting TRBD1. The sample comprised PBMCs or T cells enriched from blood (not recorded which). The CDR3 reads CAWRDRGPAGNTIYF. The nucleotide sequence is TGTGCCTGGAGGGACAGGGGGCCAGCTGGAAACACCATATATTTT.